This T cell receptor beta chain stems from a study of cytotoxic CD8 clonotypes in ibrutinib-treated CLL. Background on the study: Roughly 25 partial and 2 complete responses; at median roughly 68 months, roughly 14 remitted, around 12 progressed. The study, taken as a whole, reports: At the start, clonality exceeded age-matched healthy donors and followed circulating CD8+ T-cell counts.

CDR3 size: 15 residues. The V and J ends lost 5 bases and 5 bases respectively, with 16 bases between them. The germline V gene has CDR1 SGHNT and CDR2 YENEEA. Of note for this clone: What it recognizes is unknown.

Libraries were prepared by immunoSEQ multiplex PCR; TCRdb keeps only in-frame clonotypes and omits some of them. The data show more than 200,000 clones, with around 70% seen just once and over 15% held by the top ten. Material: PBMCs, obtained after 24 months of ibrutinib treatment. The receptor was derived from a human donor with chronic lymphocytic leukemia. This sequence joins TRBV11-3 and TRBJ2-1; TRBD1 might be the D (5 bases). The CDR3: CASSPDSFRDNEQFF. The CDR3, as DNA: TGTGCCAGCAGCCCCGACAGTTTCAGGGACAATGAGCAGTTCTTC.